Shown below are 18 T cell receptor beta chains from a single sample sequenced in a study of cytomegalovirus exposure and HLA in healthy donors. The PCR contained 60 Vbeta and 13 Jbeta primers. TCRdb's copy holds only in-frame clones and misses some; the assay was immunoSEQ multiplex PCR. The sample shows over 150,000 clones, about 77% of them seen only once. Sequenced material: PBMCs. Receptors originate from a young woman in good health and CMV-seronegative.

The chain has TRBV7-2 and TRBJ1-5, with a possible D match to TRBD1 (5 bases). The CDR3 covers 15 residues. Germline V gene sequence: CDR1 SGHTA, CDR2 FQGNSA. The V gene lost 5 bases and the J gene lost 3 bases, with 14 bases spanning the gap. The CDR3, as DNA: TGTGCCAGCAGCCCCGACTCAGGGAACAATCAGCCCCAGCATTTT. Translating gives CASSPDSGNNQPQHF.

The chain uses TRBV10-3 and TRBJ1-5; D ambiguous. V lost 3 bases and J lost 2, with 11 bases in between. Per the germline V gene, CDR1 is ENHRY and CDR2 is SYGVKD. This CDR3 is built from 15 residues. In DNA form, the CDR3 reads TGTGCCATCAGTGAACGCCCGCGGGGCAATCAGCCCCAGCATTTT. This translates into CAISERPRGNQPQHF.

The gene calls are TRBV6-1 and TRBJ2-3, with TRBD1 identical over 7 bases. CDR3 length: 15 amino acids. From germline, CDR1 is MNHNS and CDR2 SASEGT. The V gene end was trimmed by 1 base and the J gene end by 4 bases; junction bases not matched to a gene: 5. CDR3 loop: CASSEDTGESDTQYF. The DNA of the CDR3 is TGTGCCAGCAGTGAAGATACAGGGGAGTCAGATACGCAGTATTTT.

The chain links TRBV10-3 to TRBJ2-7, with a tentative D call TRBD1 (5 bases). The CDR3 has 14 amino acids. Germline assignment: CDR1 ENHRY and CDR2 SYGVKD. V lost 6 bases and J lost 2, with 14 bases in between. As DNA, the CDR3 is TGTGCCATCAGGGAGAAAACAGGAACCTACGAGCAGTACTTC. It is translated as CAIREKTGTYEQYF.

This clone was observed a single time. The genes are TRBV5-1 and TRBJ1-2, with 9 bases matching TRBD1. From germline, CDR1 is SGHRS and CDR2 YFSETQ. J was trimmed by 0 bases and V by 4 bases; bases with no gene match: 16. The CDR3 runs to 19 residues. The CDR3 sequence is CASSTDSGTGYQANYGYTF. The CDR3 DNA sequence: TGCGCCAGCAGCACCGATAGCGGGACAGGGTATCAAGCTAACTATGGCTACACCTTC.

This clone has just a few counts. The V gene is TRBV7-9, the J gene TRBJ1-5; TRBD1 aligns across 7 bases. Trimming took 4 bases from V and 2 from J; bases not matched to a gene: 11. This CDR3 region has 17 residues. Looked up from germline, CDR1 is SEHNR and CDR2 is FQNEAQ (reference sequence). The CDR3 is CASSSGDRAGGNQPQHF. The CDR3 nucleotides read TGTGCCAGCAGCTCGGGAGACAGGGCGGGTGGCAATCAGCCCCAGCATTTT.

The V gene is TRBV10-2, the J gene TRBJ1-5; D ambiguous. This CDR3 spans 13 amino acids. V shed 6 bases and J shed 8 bases, with 14 bases lying between them. Germline CDR1 and CDR2: WSHSY and SAAADI. The CDR3 spells CASRYSLEKPQHF. CDR3 DNA sequence: TGCGCCAGCAGATACAGCTTAGAGAAGCCCCAGCATTTT.

The gene calls are TRBV7-8 and TRBJ1-5; D might be TRBD1 (6 bases). Germline assignment: CDR1 SGHVS and CDR2 FQNEAQ. CDR3 length: 15 amino acids. V lost 7 bases and J 4 bases, leaving 17 bases between the germline ends. The chain's CDR3 is CASTPGAGENQPQHF. The DNA of the CDR3 is TGTGCCAGCACACCCGGGGCAGGGGAGAATCAGCCCCAGCATTTT.

This chain joins TRBV4-2 and TRBJ2-1; possible D gene TRBD2, 6 bases. In germline, CDR1 is LGHNA, CDR2 YNFKEQ. Between the trimmed V and J ends, which lost 0 bases and 2 bases, there was a span of 8 bases. The CDR3 runs 15 residues. The CDR3 is CASSQEGTAYNEQFF. For the CDR3, the DNA is TGTGCCAGCAGCCAAGAAGGGACTGCCTACAATGAGCAGTTCTTC.

The rearrangement uses TRBV9 and TRBJ2-7; TRBD2 is a possible D gene (6 bases). This CDR3 has 14 residues. Germline V gene lookup returns CDR1 SGDLS and CDR2 YYNGEE. The germline V and J ends were trimmed by 2 bases and 4 bases, with 13 bases remaining between them. The CDR3 reads CASSVTSNGYEQYF. The CDR3 coding sequence is TGTGCCAGCAGCGTGACTAGTAACGGATACGAGCAGTACTTC. Based on the CDR3 plus reference TRBV9 and TRBJ2-7, the full variable domain is DSGVTQTPKHLITATGQRVTLRCSPRSGDLSVYWYQQSLDQGLQFLIQYYNGEERAKGNILERFSAQQFPDLHSELNLSSLELGDSALYFCASSVTSNGYEQYFGPGTRLTVT.

The rearrangement uses TRBV18 and TRBJ2-1; 8 bases map to TRBD2. CDR3 size: 13 residues. In germline, CDR1 is KGHSH, CDR2 LQKENI. V trimming: 6 bases; J trimming: 5 bases; junction bases outside the gene matches: 3. The CDR3 spells CASSNGGDNEQFF. The CDR3 region has the DNA TGTGCCAGCTCCAACGGGGGGGACAATGAGCAGTTCTTC.

The chain couples TRBV6-6 to TRBJ2-3; TRBD2 matches 12 bases. CDR3 size: 14 residues. CDR1 and CDR2 from the germline V gene are MNHNY and SVGAGI (reference sequence). V lost 8 bases to trimming and J lost 4 bases; unmatched junction nucleotides: 4. CDR3 in DNA: TGTGCCAGCTGTCTAGCGGGGGGGGCAGATACGCAGTATTTT. Translation: CASCLAGGADTQYF.

The chain links TRBV28 to TRBJ1-3; the D gene is possibly TRBD1 (5 bases). Between the trimmed V and J ends, which lost 7 bases and 0 bases, there was a span of 10 bases. Germline V gives CDR1 MDHEN, CDR2 SYDVKM. The CDR3 is 14 amino acids. The CDR3 bases are TGTGCCAGCATCCCGGGGGGCTCTGGAAACACCATATATTTT. Amino acid sequence: CASIPGGSGNTIYF.

The chain uses TRBV6-1 and TRBJ1-4; D gene unclear. Germline values: CDR1 MNHNS, CDR2 SASEGT. The CDR3 consists of 15 residues. Between the trimmed V and J ends, which lost 3 bases and 5 bases, there was a span of 13 bases. CDR3 in DNA: TGTGCCAGCAGTGAGATTGCCCAGGAAAATGAAAAACTGTTTTTT. Protein sequence: CASSEIAQENEKLFF.

With regard to this clone: The germline gene is not matched at one end of the junction; a read error may be the cause. V and J are TRBV2 and TRBJ2-1; D uncertain. From germline, CDR1 is SNHLY and CDR2 FYNNEI. This CDR3 region has 8 residues. The CDR3 DNA is TGTGCCAGCAGTGAACGTCTCTTC. Protein sequence: CASSERLF.

The V gene is TRBV27, the J gene TRBJ2-7; 10 positions agree with TRBD1. CDR3 length equals 16 residues. The V and J ends lost 5 bases and 9 bases, in that order; junction bases with no gene match: 16. Germline CDR1 reads MNHEY; CDR2 reads SMNVEV (reference sequence). CDR3 protein: CASSLFSGTGVSLQYF. In DNA, the CDR3 is TGTGCCAGCAGTCTATTCTCCGGGACAGGGGTGAGTCTGCAGTACTTC.

This clone has just one count. V and J are TRBV2 and TRBJ2-7, with 10 bases lining up with TRBD1. J gave up 2 bases and V 5 bases, and 6 bases lay outside the gene matches. Per germline, CDR1 SNHLY and CDR2 FYNNEI. The CDR3 runs to 15 residues. CDR3 in DNA: TGTGCCAGCAGTAAGGGCGGACAGGGGGCCTACGAGCAGTACTTC. As protein: CASSKGGQGAYEQYF.

The chain combines TRBV6-1 with TRBJ1-3; 9 bases line up with TRBD1. V was pared by 6 bases and J by 8 bases, with 11 bases of the junction left unmatched. CDR3 length: 15 amino acids. Germline V lookup: CDR1 MNHNS, CDR2 SASEGT. The CDR3 DNA reads TGTGCCAGCAGGGAAATGGGACAGGGTAGGGACACCATATATTTT. Amino acids: CASREMGQGRDTIYF.